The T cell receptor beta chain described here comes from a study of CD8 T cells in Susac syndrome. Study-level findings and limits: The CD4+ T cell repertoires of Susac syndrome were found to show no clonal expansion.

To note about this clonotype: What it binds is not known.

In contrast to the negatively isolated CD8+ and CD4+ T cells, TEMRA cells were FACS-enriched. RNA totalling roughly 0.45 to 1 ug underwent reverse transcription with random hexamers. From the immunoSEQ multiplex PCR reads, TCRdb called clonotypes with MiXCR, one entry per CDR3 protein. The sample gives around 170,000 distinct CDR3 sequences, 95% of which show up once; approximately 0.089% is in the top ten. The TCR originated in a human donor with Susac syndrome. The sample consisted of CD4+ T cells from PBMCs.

CDR3 sequence: CASSVKRAGNYNEQFF. The CDR3 DNA reads TGTGCCAGCAGCGTAAAGCGAGCGGGGAACTACAATGAGCAGTTCTTC. This chain connects TRBV7-3 to TRBJ2-1, with 7 bases fitting TRBD2. Germline values: CDR1 SGHTA, CDR2 FQGTGA. The CDR3 sequence is 16 residues long. V lost 5 bases, J lost 3 bases, and 10 bases stayed unmatched.